A selection of T cell receptor beta chains follows, all from one sample in a study of blood T cell repertoires in COVID-19. Repertoires were generated with immunoSEQ multiplex PCR, while TCRdb's copy carries only in-frame clones and drops some. The data hold about 180,000 clones, with approximately 90% observed a single time. Sequences were obtained from peripheral blood. Receptors were obtained from a woman in her twenties or thirties with acute or convalescent COVID-19. Each CDR3 is given with its conserved first and last residue.

TRBV14	TRBJ2-5	CASSYLAGEGTQYF
TRBV9	TRBJ2-5	CASSSGTSAIQETQYF
TRBV5-1	TRBJ1-2	CASSPRLPGGSNYGYTF
TRBV28	TRBJ1-2	CASSLALGRAYGYTF
TRBV6-4	TRBJ2-1	CASSGTGTERFF
TRBV5-1	TRBJ1-2	CASRLQGEGYGYTF
TRBV3-1/TRBV3-2	TRBJ2-3	CASMRLGTDTQYF
TRBV5-1	TRBJ2-2	CASSLWIRELTGELFF
TRBV10-3	TRBJ1-1	CAISDGQLNTEAFF
TRBV11-2	TRBJ2-1	CASSPAGWTANNEQFF
TRBV28	TRBJ1-2	CASNGQGRGYTF
TRBV27	TRBJ2-1	CARQRSEGDNEQFF
TRBV7-9	TRBJ2-5	CASSYLKPQETQYF
TRBV6-5	TRBJ1-1	CASSRMNGVEAFF
TRBV28	TRBJ1-5	CASSLDRTNQPQHF
TRBV10-1	TRBJ2-7	CASRDSATYEQYF
TRBV11-3	TRBJ2-3	CASSLVRDTDTQYF
TRBV7-6	TRBJ2-7	CASSSSGEAFNEQYF
TRBV5-6	TRBJ2-7	CASSLGRRVEQYF
TRBV4-2	TRBJ2-2	CASSQGLPGGPWNGELFF
TRBV10-3	TRBJ2-7	CAVKIGPEQYF
TRBV19	TRBJ2-5	CASSPGLAGVRETQYF
TRBV28	TRBJ1-2	CASSLTGVGGGYTF
TRBV5-6	TRBJ1-6	CASSLGQGGSPLHF
TRBV11-1	TRBJ2-7	CASSHQERAYEQYF
TRBV29-1	TRBJ2-7	CSGRQGTSYEQYF
TRBV6-5	TRBJ2-3	CASQGTPRTDTQYF
TRBV29-1	TRBJ1-1	CSVGDAGGELKAFF
TRBV28	TRBJ2-1	CASTGGSREQFF
TRBV7-9	TRBJ2-7	CASSPPANYEQYF
TRBV5-1	TRBJ2-7	CASSLEPSGEQYF
TRBV28	TRBJ2-3	CASSLMTSTDTQYF
TRBV2	TRBJ2-2	CASSPTGADTGELFF
TRBV5-1	TRBJ2-7	CASSPLAGGLPKSSYEQYF
TRBV11-2	TRBJ2-7	CASQAGSYEQYF
TRBV2	TRBJ1-2	CASSPTGGGGYTF
TRBV5-8	TRBJ1-4	CASSLDGEKLFF